This T cell receptor (beta chain) stems from a study of CD8 T cells in Susac syndrome. With random hexamers, about 0.45 to 1 ug RNA was reverse transcribed. TCRdb reprocessed the immunoSEQ multiplex PCR reads via MiXCR and lists one record per CDR3 protein. The sample holds 200,000 to 250,000 distinct CDR3 sequences, approximately 90% seen once. Sequencing of TCR beta drew on CD8+ and CD4+ T cells from blood. Patients with stable or active relapsing-remitting disease, all of them treatment-naive, made up the multiple sclerosis controls. Germline loops: CDR1 SGHDN, CDR2 FVKESK. The CDR3 loop spans 14 amino acids. Trimming took off 4 bases at V and 3 bases at J, with 12 bases between the two ends.

The chain uses TRBV14 and TRBJ1-2, with unresolved D. The TCR originated in a human donor with multiple sclerosis. Sequencing was performed on CD8+ T cells from PBMCs. In DNA form, the CDR3 reads TGTGCCAGCAGCCCTGGCGGGATAGACTATGGCTACACCTTC. Translation: CASSPGGIDYGYTF. Based on the CDR3 plus reference TRBV14 and TRBJ1-2, the full variable domain is EAGVTQFPSHSVIEKGQTVTLRCDPISGHDNLYWYRRVMGKEIKFLLHFVKESKQDESGMPNNRFLAERTGGTYSTLKVQPAELEDSGVYFCASSPGGIDYGYTFGSGTRLTVV.